This TCR beta chain was obtained from a study of cytomegalovirus exposure and HLA in healthy donors. Study-wide results and caveats: Prediction of most subjects' HLA-A and HLA-B alleles by TCR beta sequences was reportedly accurate. The authors later found TCR association rates varying by HLA locus, with DRB1 most and HLA-C fewest.

Concerning this clone: Its specificity is not known.

The CDR3 loop spans 16 amino acids. J lost 5 bases, V lost 2 bases, and 6 bases had no gene match. CDR1 and CDR2 (germline): MGHDK, SYGVNS. The PCR contained 60 Vbeta and 13 Jbeta primers. Profiled with immunoSEQ multiplex PCR; TCRdb holds only in-frame clones, not every one. The sample has fewer than 200,000 clones, around 85% seen once. V is TRBV25-1 and J is TRBJ1-5; 10 bases match TRBD1. The source is a young woman in good health and CMV-seronegative. Sequencing was performed on PBMCs. The CDR3 spells CASSERGQGIYQPQHF. DNA for the CDR3: TGTGCCAGCAGTGAACGGGGACAGGGGATTTATCAGCCCCAGCATTTT. The complete variable domain, with remaining parts taken from reference TRBV25-1 and TRBJ1-5, reads EADIYQTPRYLVIGTGKKITLECSQTMGHDKMYWYQQDPGMELHLIHYSYGVNSTEKGDLSSESTVSRIRTEHFPLTLESARPSHTSQYLCASSERGQGIYQPQHFGDGTRLSIL.